The present entry profiles one TCR beta chain with its context. Its matching antigen is unknown. Pooling was applied to second doses at about 4 or about 12 weeks. The record originates from a study of T cell responses to AZD1222 COVID-19 vaccine. This CDR3 region has 14 residues. V was trimmed by 2 bases and J by 3 bases, leaving 10 bases between them. Germline V lookup: CDR1 SGHNT, CDR2 YENEEA. Produced via immunoSEQ multiplex PCR; TCRdb's table is partial and in-frame only. Altogether 100,000 to 150,000 clones are present, 85% to 90% being singletons, with the ten largest covering about 7.1%. Study results and limitations: Recipients of AZD1222 seropositive at baseline numbered only 6 or 7. Donors skewed white British and female; clonal diversity was possibly underestimated. Reportedly, nearly half of unique spike TCRs recognized epitopes outside B.1.351/B.1.1.7 mutations.

This chain links TRBV11-3 with TRBJ2-5; D not resolved. The clonotype comes from an adult who received the AZD1222 COVID-19 vaccine. The sequenced sample was peripheral blood, obtained 28 days after the second AZD1222 dose. CDR3 residues: CASSLSGAEETQYF. The CDR3 coding sequence is TGTGCCAGCAGCTTATCTGGCGCGGAAGAGACCCAGTACTTC.